This TCR beta chain is drawn from a study of cytomegalovirus exposure and HLA in healthy donors. PCR employed 60 Vbeta and 13 Jbeta primers. Sequenced by immunoSEQ multiplex PCR; TCRdb stores in-frame clones only, minus some. The sample carries about 160,000 clones, around 76% recorded once. Germline trimming cut 3 bases from V and 6 bases from J; bases unmatched to any gene: 2. CDR1 MDHEN and CDR2 SYDVKM come from the germline V gene. The CDR3 covers 12 residues. This clonotype was sampled from a girl between 5 and 17 years old in good health and CMV-seropositive. Sequencing was done on a sample of PBMCs. J is TRBJ2-7 and V is TRBV28, with 7 positions matching TRBD1. This CDR3 is CASSLTGPEQYF. The CDR3 DNA follows: TGTGCCAGCAGTTTGACAGGGCCCGAGCAGTACTTC.